One and the same sample provided the 32 T cell receptor beta chains below, sequenced in a study of blood T cells in healthy people across ages. Primers used in a second PCR of roughly 7 to 11 cycles were a sample-barcoded 5' primer and a J-beta primer mix. TCRdb re-called the 5' RACE reads with MiXCR, one entry per CDR3 protein. Among about 830,000 distinct CDR3 sequences, approximately 59% were seen once, and the ten largest hold around a quarter. Input material: blood. The source of these receptors is a man aged 30-40 years in good health.

This chain joins TRBV27 and TRBJ2-2; TRBD1 aligns across 7 bases. The CDR3 extends over 17 amino acids. Germline CDR1 and CDR2: MNHEY and SMNVEV (reference sequence). V dropped 5 bases and J dropped 0; count of bases not matched to a gene: 9. The CDR3 loop reads CASSDPFGTANTGELFF. The CDR3 coding sequence is TGTGCCAGCAGTGACCCCTTCGGGACAGCGAACACCGGGGAGCTGTTTTTT.

J is TRBJ2-7 and V is TRBV28, with unresolved D. V was pared by 5 bases and J by 5 bases, with 7 bases between. This CDR3 has 11 amino acids. The germline V gene encodes CDR1 MDHEN and CDR2 SYDVKM. The CDR3 coding sequence is TGTGCCAGCAGTAATTACGACGAGCAGTACTTC. As protein: CASSNYDEQYF.

This clonotype was seen many times. The chain carries TRBV12-3 or TRBV12-4 and TRBJ2-7, with 7 positions matching TRBD1. Unmatched junction bases numbered 4, after V lost 5 bases and J lost 0 bases. The CDR3 has 14 amino acids. The CDR3 loop is CASSPGTASYEQYF. The CDR3 region has the DNA TGTGCCAGCAGTCCAGGGACAGCCTCCTACGAGCAGTACTTC.

This chain joins TRBV20-1 and TRBJ2-1; D may be TRBD2 (6 bases). This CDR3 contains 14 residues. Germline values: CDR1 DFQATT, CDR2 SNEGSKA (reference sequence). V lost 6 bases, J lost 8 bases, and 20 bases lay in between. The CDR3 reads CSARRDGEIDEQFF. For the CDR3, the DNA is TGCAGTGCCCGGAGGGACGGGGAAATAGATGAGCAGTTCTTC.

This clonotype occurred a few times. The gene calls are TRBV28 and TRBJ2-3; D not certain. The CDR3 spans 15 residues. The V gene's germline CDR1 is MDHEN and CDR2 SYDVKM. V was pared by 2 bases and J by 1 base, with 10 bases between. CDR3 coding DNA: TGTGCCAGCAGTTTAGTAGGGCAGGGCACAGATACGCAGTATTTT. Amino acids: CASSLVGQGTDTQYF.

The chain joins TRBV24-1 to TRBJ2-3; D is unresolved. This CDR3 is 14 amino acids long. Germline CDR1 and CDR2: KGHDR and SFDVKD. Trimming pared 5 bases from V and 6 bases from J, leaving 14 bases between. CDR3 bases: TGTGCCACCAGTGTGTCAGGTATGAGGGATACGCAGTATTTT. Its translation: CATSVSGMRDTQYF.

This sequence joins TRBV29-1 and TRBJ2-7; D unclear. Trimming cost V 4 bases and J 2 bases, with 15 bases left between them. Germline lookup yields CDR1 SQVTM and CDR2 ANQGSEA. The CDR3 loop spans 14 amino acids. Here the CDR3 reads CSVGDLTLTYEQYF. DNA of the CDR3: TGCAGCGTTGGCGACTTGACACTCACCTACGAGCAGTACTTC.

This clonotype appeared a few times. The rearrangement links TRBV4-2 to TRBJ2-7; D call uncertain. V lost 3 bases and J 6 bases, leaving 6 bases between the germline ends. The CDR3 covers 11 residues. Per the germline V gene, CDR1 is LGHNA and CDR2 is YNFKEQ. DNA of the CDR3: TGTGCCAGCAGCCAGTCAGCCGAGCAGTACTTC. Translation gives CASSQSAEQYF.

The chain joins TRBV5-1 to TRBJ2-1; unclear D gene. This CDR3 region has 15 residues. V was shortened by 0 bases and J by 0 bases, with 7 bases between the two germline ends. Germline V gene data show CDR1 as SGHRS and CDR2 as YFSETQ. The CDR3 region is CASSLGPDSYNEQFF. CDR3 DNA: TGCGCCAGCAGCTTGGGCCCAGACTCCTACAATGAGCAGTTCTTC.

In the case of this clonotype: This may arise from a read error, as a much more abundant clone is one base away. The chain uses TRBV18 and TRBJ2-3; 8 positions match TRBD2. Germline CDR1 KGHSH, CDR2 LQKENI. The CDR3 is made up of 15 amino acids. V gave up 5 bases and J gave up 1 base; unmatched junction bases: 5. The CDR3 DNA reads as TGTGCCAGCTCATCGACTAGCGAGGGCACAGATACGCAGTATTTT. Protein product: CASSSTSEGTDTQYF.

This clonotype occurred many times. This rearrangement joins TRBV5-1 to TRBJ2-1; D might be TRBD2 (6 bases). This CDR3 has 16 amino acids. Trimming removed 1 base from V and 3 bases from J, with 14 bases in between. CDR1 is SGHRS, CDR2 YFSETQ, per germline. CDR3 loop: CASSLLGGGVYNEQFF. The CDR3 coding sequence is TGCGCCAGCAGCTTGTTGGGGGGTGGCGTCTACAATGAGCAGTTCTTC.

In this sample, this clonotype turned up a few times. V usage is TRBV27 and J usage is TRBJ1-2, with D perhaps matching TRBD1 (5 bases). The CDR3 extends over 15 amino acids. The V end lost 2 bases, the J end lost 2 bases, and 12 bases lay between the germline ends. Looked up from germline, CDR1 is MNHEY and CDR2 is SMNVEV (reference sequence). In DNA form, the CDR3 reads TGTGCCAGCAGTTTAAATCCCGGGACCAACTATGGCTACACCTTC. Amino acid sequence: CASSLNPGTNYGYTF.

The chain uses TRBV10-3 and TRBJ2-5; 13 bases map to TRBD2. The CDR3 is made up of 18 amino acids. V was clipped by 0 bases and J by 2 bases; unmatched bases: 6. Germline CDR1 and CDR2: ENHRY and SYGVKD. As DNA, the CDR3 is TGTGCCATCAGTGAGTCCCCCACTAGCGGGGGGGGGCAAGAGACCCAGTACTTC. Protein: CAISESPTSGGGQETQYF.

The J gene is TRBJ1-2, the V gene TRBV6-5; D may be TRBD1 (5 bases). This CDR3 is 15 amino acids long. Trimming took 2 bases from V and 8 from J, leaving 18 bases between them. Germline lookup yields CDR1 MNHEY and CDR2 SVGAGI. The CDR3 sequence: CASSYGGWAEGGYTF. The CDR3 DNA reads as TGTGCCAGCAGTTACGGGGGGTGGGCAGAGGGAGGCTACACCTTC.

The rearrangement uses TRBV30 and TRBJ2-7; 9 positions agree with TRBD2. Trimming removed 5 bases from V and 2 bases from J; junction bases left unmatched: 7. Germline values: CDR1 GTSNPN, CDR2 SVGIG (reference sequence). The length of the CDR3 is 14 residues. The CDR3 loop reads CAWEPGLAPYEQYF. The CDR3 bases are TGTGCCTGGGAGCCGGGACTAGCCCCCTACGAGCAGTACTTC.

The genes are TRBV6-2 or TRBV6-3 and TRBJ2-3; D might be TRBD2 (6 bases). The germline V gene has CDR1 MNHEY and CDR2 SVGEGT. The V gene lost 0 bases and the J gene lost 2 bases, with 12 bases spanning the gap. The CDR3 is 16 residues long. CDR3 amino acids: CASSYSLAISTDTQYF. Here the CDR3 DNA reads TGTGCCAGCAGTTACTCCCTAGCGATATCCACAGATACGCAGTATTTT.

The chain uses TRBV10-3 and TRBJ2-7; 15 nucleotides agree with TRBD2. This CDR3 spans 15 amino acids. Trimming removed 10 bases from V and 3 bases from J; junction bases left unmatched: 7. In germline, CDR1 is ENHRY, CDR2 SYGVKD. The CDR3 spells CASRTSGRVSYEQYF. In DNA, the CDR3 is TGTGCCAGTAGGACTAGCGGGAGGGTGAGCTACGAGCAGTACTTC.

V gene TRBV10-3 combines with J gene TRBJ2-7, with D tentatively TRBD1 (5 bases). The CDR3 runs to 13 residues. The V gene's germline CDR1 is ENHRY and CDR2 SYGVKD. Trimming shortened V by 4 bases and J by 3 bases, and 10 bases separated the two germline ends. The CDR3 region has the DNA TGTGCCATCAGTGGGGTCCAGGGCTACGAGCAGTACTTC. Its translation: CAISGVQGYEQYF.

CDR3 in amino acids: CASSWLKGILTDTQYF. Written as DNA, the CDR3 is TGTGCCAGCAGCTGGCTTAAGGGGATACTCACAGATACGCAGTATTTT. The chain carries TRBV7-9 and TRBJ2-3; D perhaps matches TRBD1 (5 bases). The CDR3 covers 16 residues. Between the trimmed V and J ends, which lost 4 bases and 2 bases, there was a span of 16 bases. CDR1 and CDR2 from the germline V gene are SEHNR and FQNEAQ (reference sequence).

The V and J genes are TRBV20-1 and TRBJ2-5, with D perhaps being TRBD1 or TRBD2 (5 bases each). Germline CDR1 and CDR2: DFQATT and SNEGSKA (reference sequence). The CDR3 runs to 12 residues. CDR3 nucleotides: TGCGTGCCCCGAGGGACCCAAGAGACCCAGTACTTC. Translating gives CVPRGTQETQYF.

The chain is built from TRBV6-5 and TRBJ2-7; the D gene could be TRBD1 or TRBD2 (6 bases each). This CDR3 contains 16 residues. CDR1 MNHEY and CDR2 SVGAGI come from the germline V gene. V gave up 5 bases and J gave up 2 bases, with 19 bases separating them. The CDR3 DNA reads TGTGCCAGCAGTCGGCTCCCCGGCGGGACAACCTACGAGCAGTACTTC. Translating it yields CASSRLPGGTTYEQYF.

The CDR3 nucleotides read TGCAGCGTTGATATCGGGGGCCTGAACTATGGCTACACCTTC. Its translation is CSVDIGGLNYGYTF. The chain recombines TRBV29-1 with TRBJ1-2, with a possible D match to TRBD1 (6 bases). Germline values: CDR1 SQVTM, CDR2 ANQGSEA. CDR3 size: 14 residues. Trimming cost V 3 bases and J 2 bases, with 13 bases left between them. The full variable domain, completed using reference TRBV29-1 and TRBJ1-2, is SAVISQKPSRDICQRGTSLTIQCQVDSQVTMMFWYRQQPGQSLTLIATANQGSEATYESGFVIDKFPISRPNLTFSTLTVSNMSPEDSSIYLCSVDIGGLNYGYTFGSGTRLTVV.

This chain links TRBV9 with TRBJ2-1; 9 bases are a match to TRBD2. Germline V gene sequence: CDR1 SGDLS, CDR2 YYNGEE. V lost 1 base and J lost 10; bases outside the gene matches: 12. CDR3 length equals 16 residues. DNA of the CDR3: TGTGCCAGCAGCGTAACGGGACTAGCCCTCGATCACGAGCAGTTCTTC. Translating gives CASSVTGLALDHEQFF.

This chain links TRBV29-1 with TRBJ2-7, with D possibly matching TRBD1 (6 bases). Trimming removed 4 bases from V and 1 base from J, with 8 bases in between. The germline V gene encodes CDR1 SQVTM and CDR2 ANQGSEA. The CDR3 consists of 12 residues. CDR3 nucleotides: TGCAGCGTTGGGACAGAATCCTACGAGCAGTACTTC. This gives the protein CSVGTESYEQYF.

As for this clonotype: Germline and junction disagree at one end, which may indicate a read error. This chain joins TRBV7-6 and TRBJ1-1; D gene unclear. This CDR3 is built from 13 residues. The germline CDR1 and CDR2 sequences are SGHVS and FNYEAQ. This CDR3 is CASSLDRNTVAFF. DNA for the CDR3: TGTGCCAGCAGCTTAGACCGTAACACTGTAGCTTTCTTT.

V is TRBV7-9 and J is TRBJ1-2; D remains unclear. Trimming shortened V by 1 base and J by 8 bases, and 11 bases separated the two germline ends. Germline V gives CDR1 SEHNR, CDR2 FQNEAQ (reference sequence). This CDR3 comprises 13 residues. In nucleotides, the CDR3 is TGTGCCAGCAGCTTAGGGGCCGGAAAAGGCTACACCTTC. The encoded protein is CASSLGAGKGYTF.

The rearrangement joins TRBV20-1 to TRBJ2-3, with 8 nucleotides matching TRBD2. The germline CDR1 and CDR2 sequences are DFQATT and SNEGSKA (reference sequence). CDR3 size: 14 residues. Trimming at V came to 1 base and at J to 2 bases, leaving 2 bases not matched to a gene. CDR3 residues: CSARAGGYTDTQYF. The CDR3 coding sequence is TGCAGTGCTAGAGCGGGGGGGTACACAGATACGCAGTATTTT.

V and J are TRBV20-1 and TRBJ1-5; 7 bases match TRBD1. Germline CDR1 is DFQATT and CDR2 is SNEGSKA (reference sequence). V lost 5 bases and J lost 3; bases outside the gene matches: 10. The CDR3 has 15 residues. CDR3 in amino acids: CSARGGREPNQPQHF. Here the CDR3 DNA reads TGCAGTGCTCGAGGGGGCAGGGAACCCAATCAGCCCCAGCATTTT.

This chain joins TRBV6-5 and TRBJ1-2; D might be TRBD1 (6 bases). Trimming cost V 10 bases and J 2 bases, with 8 bases left between them. CDR1 MNHEY and CDR2 SVGAGI come from the germline V gene. CDR3 length: 11 residues. In DNA, the CDR3 is TGTGCCACCGGGACAAACTATGGCTACACCTTC. This sequence encodes CATGTNYGYTF.

The chain couples TRBV15 to TRBJ2-1, with D uncertain. Per germline, CDR1 LNHNV and CDR2 YYDKDF (reference sequence). Trimming took off 2 bases at V and 0 bases at J, with 8 bases between the two ends. The CDR3 runs 15 residues. CDR3 nucleotides: TGTGCCACCAGCAGACCCAGTACCTCCTACAATGAGCAGTTCTTC. It codes for CATSRPSTSYNEQFF.

This chain uses TRBV20-1 with TRBJ2-4; D is uncertain. The J call may not be correct, given that the DNA end is closer to TRBJ2-7. CDR3 length: 12 residues. Germline V gene data show CDR1 as DFQATT and CDR2 as SNEGSKA (reference sequence). The CDR3 spells CSARASTDEQYF. CDR3 coding DNA: TGCAGTGCTAGAGCAAGTACGGACGAGCAGTACTTC.

This clonotype occurred a few times. The chain couples TRBV29-1 to TRBJ1-1; D possibly corresponds to TRBD1 (5 bases). In germline, CDR1 is SQVTM, CDR2 ANQGSEA. The CDR3 has 12 amino acids. Trimming took 6 bases from V and 2 from J, leaving 10 bases between them. CDR3 in amino acids: CSVLQANTEAFF. CDR3 DNA: TGCAGCGTCTTACAGGCTAACACTGAAGCTTTCTTT. Using reference TRBV29-1 and TRBJ1-1 for the parts outside the CDR3, the full variable domain is SAVISQKPSRDICQRGTSLTIQCQVDSQVTMMFWYRQQPGQSLTLIATANQGSEATYESGFVIDKFPISRPNLTFSTLTVSNMSPEDSSIYLCSVLQANTEAFFGQGTRLTVV.